Below, 27 T cell receptor beta chains from the same sample are listed, as sequenced in a study of a mutant IDH1 vaccine in newly diagnosed glioma. Time point given: baseline, week 1 (first vaccination visit). Stated treatment: pre-vaccination baseline after standard-of-care therapy. The data were produced by immunoSEQ multiplex PCR, yet TCRdb's version contains in-frame clones alone and is incomplete. The sample holds tens of thousands of clones; about 90% are singletons and the top ten take 2% to 3%. Sequenced material: PBMCs, taken from a glioma patient treated with radiotherapy, temozolomide or both. The receptors come from a man between 50 and 59 years old with glioma.

The chain joins TRBV20-1 to TRBJ1-1; D unresolved. This CDR3 region has 11 residues. Trimming shortened V by 4 bases and J by 12 bases, and 15 bases separated the two germline ends. Looked up from germline, CDR1 is DFQATT and CDR2 is SNEGSKA (reference sequence). CDR3 in DNA: TGCAGTGCTATCACGGTCGGGCCTTCTTTCTTT. Protein sequence: CSAITVGPSFF.

The chain is built from TRBV7-9 and TRBJ1-2, with D tentatively TRBD1 (5 bases). CDR1 and CDR2 (germline): SEHNR, FQNEAQ (reference sequence). Trimming took off 0 bases at V and 4 bases at J, with 12 bases between the two ends. The length of the CDR3 is 15 residues. The CDR3 DNA is TGTGCCAGCAGCTTAGCAGACAGCGAATTCTATGGCTACACCTTC. Its translation: CASSLADSEFYGYTF.

This sequence joins TRBV7-9 and TRBJ2-4; D is tentatively TRBD1 or TRBD2 (5 bases each). Germline V gene sequence: CDR1 SEHNR, CDR2 FQNEAQ (reference sequence). The V gene lost 7 bases and the J gene lost 8 bases, with 18 bases spanning the gap. The CDR3 is 14 amino acids. CDR3 nucleotides: TGTGCCAGCAACCTCGGGACGTCGGAGGACATTCAGTACTTC. Translating gives CASNLGTSEDIQYF. Filled out from reference TRBV7-9 and TRBJ2-4, the complete variable domain reads DTGVSQNPRHKITKRGQNVTFRCDPISEHNRLYWYRQTLGQGPEFLTYFQNEAQLEKSRLLSDRFSAERPKGSFSTLEIQRTEQGDSAMYLCASNLGTSEDIQYFGAGTRLSVL.

V usage is TRBV6-1 and J usage is TRBJ2-2; no clear D gene. The CDR3 runs to 14 residues. Germline loops: CDR1 MNHNS, CDR2 SASEGT. Trimming left V 7 bases short and J 7 bases short, with 16 bases between. CDR3 sequence reads: CASTEDHRVGELFF. The CDR3 DNA sequence: TGTGCCAGCACCGAAGACCATAGGGTCGGGGAGCTGTTTTTT.

This clone was detected once. The chain has TRBV5-1 and TRBJ2-5, with TRBD2 matching 11 bases. CDR1 is SGHRS, CDR2 YFSETQ, per germline. Losses at the gene ends were 0 bases for V and 1 base for J; bases not matched to a gene: 14. CDR3 length: 20 residues. For the CDR3, the DNA is TGCGCCAGCAGCTTGGGATGGAGTAGCGGGAGGGCCCTCGGCCAAGAGACCCAGTACTTC. This encodes CASSLGWSSGRALGQETQYF.

This rearrangement joins TRBV27 to TRBJ2-1, with D perhaps assigned TRBD1 or TRBD2 (5 bases each). Germline V gene data show CDR1 as MNHEY and CDR2 as SMNVEV (reference sequence). The CDR3 contains 15 residues. With 7 bases removed from V and 3 bases from J, the gap between germline ends came to 16 bases. The CDR3 reads CASIARRGNYNEQFF. The CDR3 DNA reads TGTGCCAGCATAGCAAGACGGGGCAACTACAATGAGCAGTTCTTC.

To note about this clone: The junction differs from germline at one of its ends, possibly a read error. The chain uses TRBV7-7 and TRBJ1-1, with no clear D. CDR3 length: 13 amino acids. Germline V gives CDR1 SSHAT, CDR2 FNYEAQ (reference sequence). The CDR3 DNA reads TGTGCTAGCAGCTTAGACCTGAACACTGAAGCTTTCTTT. It encodes CASSLDLNTEAFF.

The rearrangement joins TRBV27 to TRBJ2-7, with TRBD1 identical over 8 bases. The CDR3 totals 12 residues. Germline values: CDR1 MNHEY, CDR2 SMNVEV (reference sequence). Germline trimming cut 10 bases from V and 1 base from J; bases unmatched to any gene: 3. This chain's CDR3 is CAIGTGSYEQYF. DNA of the CDR3: TGTGCCATTGGGACAGGATCCTACGAGCAGTACTTC.

V and J are TRBV9 and TRBJ2-1; D is possibly TRBD2 (7 bases). The CDR3 extends over 15 amino acids. Trimming stripped 6 bases from V and 5 bases from J, with 18 bases between. CDR1 and CDR2 from the germline V gene are SGDLS and YYNGEE. As DNA, the CDR3 is TGTGCCAGCACCACCGAGGGGGGGGCCCACAATGAGCAGTTCTTC. Translated, it gives CASTTEGGAHNEQFF.

Remarks on this clone: The junction shows a germline mismatch at one end, possibly a read error. The chain joins TRBV6-1 to TRBJ2-7, with D tentatively TRBD2 (6 bases). Germline V gene lookup returns CDR1 MNHNS and CDR2 SASEGT. The CDR3 covers 12 residues. The CDR3 spells CASSEALREPYF. In nucleotides, the CDR3 is TGTGCCAGCAGTGAAGCCTTACGGGAGCCGTACTTC.

The rearrangement uses TRBV7-9 and TRBJ1-2, with unresolved D. Trimming stripped 3 bases from V and 8 bases from J, with 13 bases between. This CDR3 contains 13 residues. Germline V gene sequence: CDR1 SEHNR, CDR2 FQNEAQ (reference sequence). The CDR3 here is CASSFTTTRGYTF. The CDR3, as DNA: TGTGCCAGCAGCTTCACGACAACGCGGGGCTACACCTTC.

Here the CDR3 DNA reads TGTGCCAGTAGTCTAACAGGCGAGTCCTACGAGCAGTACTTC. Amino acid sequence: CASSLTGESYEQYF. The gene calls are TRBV19 and TRBJ2-7; D may be TRBD1 (5 bases). Trimming pared 5 bases from V and 1 base from J, leaving 12 bases between. The germline gives CDR1 LNHDA, CDR2 SQIVND (reference sequence). The CDR3 has 14 residues.

The chain joins TRBV30 to TRBJ2-1; TRBD2 aligns across 9 bases. There are 15 residues in the CDR3. Trimming at V came to 4 bases and at J to 1 base, leaving 5 bases not matched to a gene. The germline CDR1 and CDR2 sequences are GTSNPN and SVGIG (reference sequence). CDR3 bases: TGTGCCTGGACCGGGACTAGCCCGTCCTACAATGAGCAGTTCTTC. It is translated as CAWTGTSPSYNEQFF.

The chain recombines TRBV6-4 with TRBJ1-1; D call uncertain. The CDR3 extends over 14 amino acids. Germline V gives CDR1 MRHNA, CDR2 SNTAGT. V was clipped by 6 bases and J by 1 base, with 12 bases between them. CDR3 sequence: CASSLSPGNTEAFF. The CDR3 coding sequence is TGTGCCAGCAGCTTAAGCCCAGGGAACACTGAAGCTTTCTTT.

The V and J genes are TRBV6-1 and TRBJ1-2, with D hard to call. CDR1 and CDR2 from the germline V gene are MNHNS and SASEGT. This CDR3 is 12 amino acids long. V lost 10 bases to trimming and J lost 1 base, with 10 bases between them. CDR3 in amino acids: CATSRVNYGYTF. In nucleotides, the CDR3 is TGTGCCACCAGCAGAGTTAACTATGGCTACACCTTC.

The J gene is TRBJ2-2, the V gene TRBV11-2, with a weak D call TRBD2 (5 bases). V was clipped by 0 bases and J by 5 bases, with 10 bases between them. Germline CDR1 reads SGHAT; CDR2 reads FQNNGV. The CDR3 extends over 15 amino acids. CDR3 protein: CASSLDTRRTGELFF. The CDR3 coding sequence is TGTGCCAGCAGCTTAGATACTAGACGAACCGGGGAGCTGTTTTTT.

The chain couples TRBV9 to TRBJ2-3; D perhaps matches TRBD2 (7 bases). V was clipped by 4 bases and J by 6 bases, with 21 bases between them. The CDR3 totals 16 residues. The germline V gene has CDR1 SGDLS and CDR2 YYNGEE. The CDR3: CASSTSLWGGPDTQYF. The DNA of the CDR3 is TGTGCCAGCAGCACCTCCTTGTGGGGGGGGCCCGATACGCAGTATTTT.

DNA for the CDR3: TGTGCCAGCAGCTCCCGACTAGCGGGGGCCACAGATACGCAGTATTTT. Translation: CASSSRLAGATDTQYF. This sequence joins TRBV5-6 and TRBJ2-3, with 12 bases lining up with TRBD2. Germline CDR1 SGHDT, CDR2 YYEEEE. J was trimmed by 2 bases and V by 3 bases; bases with no gene match: 4. The length of the CDR3 is 16 residues.

By share, this clone ranks as medium-sized (0.01 to 0.1%). Other DNA sequences in the same sample also yield this CDR3. CDR3 loop: CASGLGRTEAFF. As DNA, the CDR3 is TGTGCTAGTGGTTTGGGCCGCACTGAAGCTTTCTTT. J is TRBJ1-1 and V is TRBV12-5; D not resolved. The CDR3 runs 12 residues. Germline V gives CDR1 LGHNT, CDR2 FRNRAP. The V end was cut by 1 base, the J end by 4 bases, with 4 bases between.

The J gene is TRBJ1-3, the V gene TRBV5-8; D is undetermined. V was shortened by 3 bases and J by 0 bases, with 22 bases between the two germline ends. The CDR3 is 19 residues long. Germline V CDR1 and CDR2: SGHTS, YDEGEE. In nucleotides, the CDR3 is TGTGCCAGCAGCTCTACCTCATCCCTGATAATCTCCTCTGGAAACACCATATATTTT. It specifies CASSSTSSLIISSGNTIYF.

This chain links TRBV6-6 with TRBJ2-4; D gene ambiguous. The germline gives CDR1 MNHNY, CDR2 SVGAGI (reference sequence). Deletions cut 2 bases from V and 6 bases from J, with 11 bases between. The CDR3 covers 14 residues. The CDR3 coding sequence is TGTGCCAGCAGTTACGGAAGGGATAGAAACATTCAGTACTTC. Residues: CASSYGRDRNIQYF.

V and J are TRBV7-8 and TRBJ2-7; 8 bases align to TRBD1. This CDR3 comprises 15 residues. Germline lookup yields CDR1 SGHVS and CDR2 FQNEAQ. The junction had 6 bases not matched to a gene; V was cut back by 4 bases and J by 1 base. This chain's CDR3 is CASSYGQGTSYEQYF. For the CDR3, the DNA is TGTGCCAGCAGCTACGGACAGGGAACTTCCTACGAGCAGTACTTC.

CDR3 nucleotide sequence: TGTGCCAGCAGTGAAGTCCCCACAGGGTCCGGTGGCAATCAGCCCCAGCATTTT. Translated, it gives CASSEVPTGSGGNQPQHF. The chain employs TRBV6-1 and TRBJ1-5, with D possibly TRBD1 on 6 matching bases. The V and J ends lost 1 base and 2 bases respectively, with 18 bases between them. The CDR3 runs 18 residues. Germline V gene sequence: CDR1 MNHNS, CDR2 SASEGT.

The genes are TRBV18 and TRBJ2-2; perhaps TRBD2 as D (5 bases). Trimming removed 3 bases from V and 0 bases from J, with 14 bases in between. The CDR3 spans 17 residues. CDR1 and CDR2 from the germline V gene are KGHSH and LQKENI. CDR3 residues: CASSPPGSRANTGELFF. The CDR3 DNA reads TGTGCCAGCTCACCGCCCGGTTCGCGGGCGAACACCGGGGAGCTGTTTTTT. Based on the CDR3 plus reference TRBV18 and TRBJ2-2, the full variable domain is NAGVMQNPRHLVRRRGQEARLRCSPMKGHSHVYWYRQLPEEGLKFMVYLQKENIIDESGMPKERFSAEFPKEGPSILRIQQVVRGDSAAYFCASSPPGSRANTGELFFGEGSRLTVL.

The chain couples TRBV2 to TRBJ1-5; D call uncertain. V lost 2 bases and J 1 base, leaving 6 bases between the germline ends. The CDR3 length is 14 residues. Per the germline V gene, CDR1 is SNHLY and CDR2 is FYNNEI. The CDR3 DNA follows: TGTGCCAGCAGTGAATCATGGAGCAATCAGCCCCAGCATTTT. Its translation: CASSESWSNQPQHF.

This chain joins TRBV30 and TRBJ1-1; D possibly corresponds to TRBD1 (6 bases). The CDR3 length is 13 residues. Between the trimmed V and J ends, which lost 0 bases and 1 base, there was a span of 6 bases. Per germline, CDR1 GTSNPN and CDR2 SVGIG (reference sequence). The CDR3 loop reads CAWSVQGNTEAFF. The CDR3 nucleotides are TGTGCCTGGAGTGTACAGGGGAACACTGAAGCTTTCTTT. Variable domain in full (rest from reference TRBV30 and TRBJ1-1): SQTIHQWPATLVQPVGSPLSLECTVEGTSNPNLYWYRQAAGRGLQLLFYSVGIGQISSEVPQNLSASRPQDRQFILSSKKLLLSDSGFYLCAWSVQGNTEAFFGQGTRLTVV.

This clone was detected once. The chain combines TRBV4-2 with TRBJ2-5; D not resolved. The germline CDR1 and CDR2 sequences are LGHNA and YNFKEQ. V was pared by 1 base and J by 4 bases, with 16 bases between. CDR3 length: 16 residues. The CDR3 coding sequence is TGTGCCAGCAGCCAAGCCTACCCGGACCCGGGAGAGACCCAGTACTTC. It translates to CASSQAYPDPGETQYF.